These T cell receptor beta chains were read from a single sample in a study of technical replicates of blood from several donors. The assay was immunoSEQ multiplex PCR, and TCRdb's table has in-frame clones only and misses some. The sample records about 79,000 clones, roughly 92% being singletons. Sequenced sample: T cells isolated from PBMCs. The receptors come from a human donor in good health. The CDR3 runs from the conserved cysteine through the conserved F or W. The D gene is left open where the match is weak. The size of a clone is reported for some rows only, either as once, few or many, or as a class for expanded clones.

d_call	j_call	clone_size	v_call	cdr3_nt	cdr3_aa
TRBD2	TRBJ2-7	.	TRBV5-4	TGTGCCAGCAGCCTAAGGACTAGTATCGACGAGCAGTACTTC	CASSLRTSIDEQYF
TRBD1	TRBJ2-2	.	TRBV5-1	TGCGCCGGAAGGACAGGAAACACCGGGGAGCTGTTTTTT	CAGRTGNTGELFF
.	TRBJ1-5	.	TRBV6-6	TGTGCCAGCAGTTACCATCGCGGGGCGAGTCAGCCCCAGCATTTT	CASSYHRGASQPQHF
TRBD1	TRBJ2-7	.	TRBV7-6	TGTGCCAGCAGTACAATCATTACGACCGGGACAGGGGGCCTCCACGAGCAGTACTTC	CASSTIITTGTGGLHEQYF
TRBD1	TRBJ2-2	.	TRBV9	TGTGCCAGCAGCGTCGGGACAGAGAACACCGGGGAGCTGTTTTTT	CASSVGTENTGELFF
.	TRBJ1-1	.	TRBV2	TGTGCCAGCACTAAAGGGTTGGGGGGTGAGGCTGAAGCTTTCTTT	CASTKGLGGEAEAFF
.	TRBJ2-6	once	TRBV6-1	TGTGCCAGCAGTGAATCTCGGGTGGTGAGCTCTGGGGCCAACGTCCTGACTTTC	CASSESRVVSSGANVLTF
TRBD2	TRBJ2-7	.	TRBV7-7	TGTGCTAGCAGCTTGGGCGGGGAGGGGTACTACGAGCAGTACTTC	CASSLGGEGYYEQYF
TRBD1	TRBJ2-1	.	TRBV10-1	TGCGCCAGCAGTGCCCCGGGACAGCAACTACTGGGTGAGCAGTTCTTC	CASSAPGQQLLGEQFF
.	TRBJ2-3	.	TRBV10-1	TGCGCCACCTCGGGTTACACAGATACGCAGTATTTT	CATSGYTDTQYF
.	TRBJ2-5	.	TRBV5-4	TGTGCCAGCAGCTCGACACGGGGTGGGTCGGAGACCCAGTACTTC	CASSSTRGGSETQYF
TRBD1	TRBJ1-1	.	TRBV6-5	TGTGCCAGCAGTGTCCGGGACAGGGGCGGCACTGAAGCTTTCTTT	CASSVRDRGGTEAFF
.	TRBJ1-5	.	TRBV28	TGTGCCAGCACCTCCGGGGCCGGGTCAGGGGCTCTCCAGCCCCAGCATTTT	CASTSGAGSGALQPQHF
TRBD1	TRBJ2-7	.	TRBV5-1	TGCGCCAGCAGCCAGGGACAGAACTCCTACGAGCAGTACTTC	CASSQGQNSYEQYF
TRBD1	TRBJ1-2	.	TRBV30	TGTGCCGGGACAGGGGTCTTCGGCTATGGCTACACCTTC	CAGTGVFGYGYTF
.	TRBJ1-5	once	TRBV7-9	TGTGCCAGCAGCCAACCACGGGGGCCCCAGCATTTT	CASSQPRGPQHF
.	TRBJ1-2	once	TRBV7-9	TGTGCCAGCAGCTTATCTTTAGCTAACTATGGCTACACCTTC	CASSLSLANYGYTF
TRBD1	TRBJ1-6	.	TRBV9	TGTGCCAGCAGCGCCGAACAGGGGTATAATTCACCCCTCCACTTT	CASSAEQGYNSPLHF
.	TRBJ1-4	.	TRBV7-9	TGTGCCAGCAGCCCCGAGGGTGAAAAACTGTTTTTT	CASSPEGEKLFF
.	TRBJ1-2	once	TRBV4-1	TGCGCCAGCAGCCAAGATAGAGACTATGGCTACACCTTC	CASSQDRDYGYTF
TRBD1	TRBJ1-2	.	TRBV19	TGTGCCAGTAGTATCCATGGGACAGGGGAACAAAATGGCTACACCTTC	CASSIHGTGEQNGYTF
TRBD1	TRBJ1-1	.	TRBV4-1	TGCGCCAGCAGCCAAGCTGGCAGGGGACTCAGGGGGACTGAAGCTTTCTTT	CASSQAGRGLRGTEAFF
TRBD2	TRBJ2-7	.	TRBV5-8	TGTGCCAGCAGCCTTCTAGCGGGGGGGCCGGACCCTCGGGAGCAGTACTTC	CASSLLAGGPDPREQYF
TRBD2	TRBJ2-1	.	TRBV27	TGTGCCAGCAGGACTTTAGCGGGAGGGAGCTCCTACAATGAGCAGTTCTTC	CASRTLAGGSSYNEQFF
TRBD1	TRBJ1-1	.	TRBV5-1	TGCGCCAGCAGCCGGGACAGCCTCACTGAAGCTTTCTTT	CASSRDSLTEAFF
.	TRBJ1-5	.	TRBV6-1	TGTGCCAGCAGCCCCCGCGACAGTACTTTGGCCCAGCATTTT	CASSPRDSTLAQHF
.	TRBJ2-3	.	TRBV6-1	TGTGCCAGCAGTGAAACTCTTTTTGGAGATACGCAGTATTTT	CASSETLFGDTQYF
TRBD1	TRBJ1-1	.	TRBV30	TGTGCCTGGAGCACCGGGACAGGGTATTTCACTGAAGCTTTCTTT	CAWSTGTGYFTEAFF
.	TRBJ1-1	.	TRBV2	TGTGCCAGCGAGACGGGGTTCGGCCGCACTGAAGCTTTCTTT	CASETGFGRTEAFF
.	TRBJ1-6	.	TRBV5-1	TGCGCCAGCAGCAGCCAGGGAAGGTACTCACCCCTCCACTTT	CASSSQGRYSPLHF
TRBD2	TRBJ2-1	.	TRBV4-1	TGCGCCAGCAGCCAAGAAGGGACTACATACAATGAGCAGTTCTTC	CASSQEGTTYNEQFF
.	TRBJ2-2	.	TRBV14	TGTGCCAGCAGCCTATACAGGAACACCGGGGAGCTGTTTTTT	CASSLYRNTGELFF
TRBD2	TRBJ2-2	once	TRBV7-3	TGCGGGACTAGCGGGGGACCCGCTGGCGGGGAGCTGTTTTTT	CGTSGGPAGGELFF
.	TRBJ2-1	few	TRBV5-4	TGTGCCAGCAGCTCCCTCGGGAATGAGCAGTTCTTC	CASSSLGNEQFF
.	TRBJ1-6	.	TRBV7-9	TGTGCCAGCAGCATTGGAGAAGACCGGGTGCCCCTCCACTTT	CASSIGEDRVPLHF
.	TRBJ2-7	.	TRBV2	TGTGCCAGCAGTCTTGACCGTACAGCCGAGCAGTACTTC	CASSLDRTAEQYF
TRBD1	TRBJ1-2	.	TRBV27	TGTGCCAGCAGTTTCTCGACAGGGGACGATGGCTACACCTTC	CASSFSTGDDGYTF
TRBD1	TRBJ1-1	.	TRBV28	TGTGCCAGCAGCTCCGGGACAGGGGAAGCTTTCTTT	CASSSGTGEAFF
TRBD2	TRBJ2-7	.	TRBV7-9	TGTGCCAGCAGGAGCGGGGGTTCCTACGAGCAGTACTTC	CASRSGGSYEQYF
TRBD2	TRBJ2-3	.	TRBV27	TGTGCCAGGGATTGTAGCGGGAGTACAGATACGCAGTATTTT	CARDCSGSTDTQYF
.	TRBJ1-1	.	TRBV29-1	TGCAGCGTTGAAGGACAGGTACTCACTGAAGCTTTCTTT	CSVEGQVLTEAFF
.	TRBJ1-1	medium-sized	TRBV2	TGTGCCAGCAGTGCTCTCCTAGTCAGTGAAGCTTTCTTT	CASSALLVSEAFF
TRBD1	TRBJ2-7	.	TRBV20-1	TGCAGTGTTGAGGGGGCGAGCGAGCAGTACTTC	CSVEGASEQYF
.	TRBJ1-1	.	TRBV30	TGTGCCTGGACCCGGGGAGAAGTGAACACTGAAGCTTTCTTT	CAWTRGEVNTEAFF
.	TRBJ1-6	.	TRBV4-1	TGCGCCAGCAGCTCCGCTTTAGCCCTCCACTTT	CASSSALALHF
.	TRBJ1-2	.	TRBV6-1	TGTGCCAGCAGTGAAGAGGGAGGGGCGTTCTATGGCTACACCTTC	CASSEEGGAFYGYTF
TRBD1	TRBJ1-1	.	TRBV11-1	TGTGCCAGCAGCTTAGCGTTGGGACAGGGGGTCGAAGCTTTCTTT	CASSLALGQGVEAFF
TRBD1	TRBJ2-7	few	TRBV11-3	TGTGCCAGCAGCCCTCCCGCGGGACAGGGAAACTACGAGCAGTACTTC	CASSPPAGQGNYEQYF
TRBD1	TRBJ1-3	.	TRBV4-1	TGCGCCAGCAGCCACGTACCGGGACAGGGGGCGAGCGGAAACACCATATATTTT	CASSHVPGQGASGNTIYF
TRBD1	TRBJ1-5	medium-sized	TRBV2	TGTGCCAGCAGTGATAGGGGGCTCAGTCAGCCCCAGCATTTT	CASSDRGLSQPQHF
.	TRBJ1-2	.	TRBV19	TGTGCCAGTAGTTACCGTCCAGGCGCCCACCTCTATGGCTACACCTTC	CASSYRPGAHLYGYTF
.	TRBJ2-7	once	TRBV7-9	TGTGCCAGCAGTTTGGCGGGGTCCTCCTCCTACGAGCAGTACTTC	CASSLAGSSSYEQYF
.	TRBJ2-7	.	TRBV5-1	TGCGCCACCGGTAGAGGCCCTGACTCCTACGAGCAGTACTTC	CATGRGPDSYEQYF